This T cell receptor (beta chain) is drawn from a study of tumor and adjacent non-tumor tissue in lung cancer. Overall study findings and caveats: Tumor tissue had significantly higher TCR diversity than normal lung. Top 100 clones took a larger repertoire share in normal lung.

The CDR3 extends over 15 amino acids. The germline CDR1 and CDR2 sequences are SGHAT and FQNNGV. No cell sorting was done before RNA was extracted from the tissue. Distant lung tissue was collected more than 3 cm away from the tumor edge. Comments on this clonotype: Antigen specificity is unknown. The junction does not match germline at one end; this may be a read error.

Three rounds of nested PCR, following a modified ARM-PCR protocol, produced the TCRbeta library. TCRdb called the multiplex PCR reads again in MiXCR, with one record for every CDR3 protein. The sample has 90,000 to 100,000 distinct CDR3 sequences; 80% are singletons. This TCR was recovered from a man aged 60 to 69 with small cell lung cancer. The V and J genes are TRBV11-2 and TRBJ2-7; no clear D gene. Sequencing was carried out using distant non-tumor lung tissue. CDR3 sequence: CASSLASNGSYEQYF. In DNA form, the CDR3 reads TGTGCCAGCAGCTTAGCTTCTAACGGCTCCTACGAGCAGTATTTC.